This T cell receptor (beta chain) was recorded in a study of shared clonotypes between healthy human individuals. Study conclusions and caveats: Limited genetic and exposure-history diversity came from having few donors. The sampled material consisted only of blood, and tissue repertoires are likely to differ.

Concerning this clone itself: The antigen is not known. Other DNA sequences in the sample encode the same CDR3.

Germline CDR1 KGHSH, CDR2 LQKENI. This CDR3 contains 14 residues. V was pared by 3 bases and J by 2 bases, with 4 bases of the junction left unmatched. Using immunoSEQ multiplex PCR, the repertoire was profiled, and TCRdb retains in-frame clones only, with some absent. The top ten clones hold 10% to 15% of a sample with 520,000 or so clones, less than 85% of them seen once. This TCR was recovered from a woman between 40 and 50 years old in good health. Some clones in this sample may be carry-over from other donors' samples. Material: PBMCs. The chain recombines TRBV18 with TRBJ2-7, with TRBD2 identical over 7 bases. The DNA of the CDR3 is TGTGCCAGCTCACCTAGTGGGGGGGCCTACGAGCAGTACTTC. This sequence encodes CASSPSGGAYEQYF.